This T cell receptor beta chain was identified in a study of shared clonotypes between healthy human individuals. A note on this clone: At one end, the junction sequence differs from germline, possibly due to a read error.

Repertoires were generated with immunoSEQ multiplex PCR, while TCRdb's copy carries only in-frame clones and drops some. The sample consists of about 1.1 million clones, more than 75% of them appearing once. Germline V lookup: CDR1 SGHTA, CDR2 FQGNSA. CDR3 length: 13 residues. Specimen: memory CD4+ T cells from PBMCs. The subset here: CD45RA-negative fraction. The chain combines TRBV7-2 with TRBJ2-1; 7 bases match TRBD2. The TCR comes from a man between 18 and 29 years old in good health. Some clones in this sample may be carry-over from other donors' samples. CDR3 sequence (DNA): TGTGCCAGCAGCACGGGGCCCTACGACGCGGGGGTCTTC. Translated, it gives CASSTGPYDAGVF.